These 18 T cell receptor beta chains were all obtained from the same sample, sequenced in a study of regulatory and conventional T cells in RAG deficiency. Clones were sequenced by immunoSEQ multiplex PCR, and TCRdb holds only the in-frame ones, with some missing. The sample contains approximately 21,000 clones, approximately 95% of which appear only once. The sorted conventional CD4+ T cells were CD25-low and CD127-high, with genomic DNA sequenced. The sample was also reused in another study, on regulatory T cells. That paper adds: The primer mix had 52 TRBV and 13 TRBJ primers.

Sequenced: CD25- CD4+ T cells sorted from blood. These receptors all stem from a human donor in good health.

This clone has a single count. The chain recombines TRBV10-3 with TRBJ1-1; 7 bases are a match to TRBD1. Germline assignment: CDR1 ENHRY and CDR2 SYGVKD. This CDR3 is 13 amino acids long. With V trimmed by 11 bases and J by 0 bases, 6 bases remained unmatched. For the CDR3, the DNA is TGTGCCCTACGACAGGGCCTGAACACTGAAGCTTTCTTT. Its protein product is CALRQGLNTEAFF.

The chain couples TRBV6-1 to TRBJ2-7; 7 nucleotides line up with TRBD1. The CDR3 extends over 13 amino acids. After removal of 6 bases from V and 4 bases from J, the junction contained 6 bases not matched to a gene. Per germline, CDR1 MNHNS and CDR2 SASEGT. The CDR3 reads CASSDRVGYEQYF. Written as DNA, the CDR3 is TGTGCCAGCAGCGACAGGGTAGGGTACGAGCAGTACTTC.

This clone showed up just a few times. The chain recombines TRBV6-6 with TRBJ1-3; D is unclear. The CDR3 totals 11 residues. With 6 bases removed from V and 4 bases from J, the gap between germline ends came to 4 bases. Germline CDR1 reads MNHNY; CDR2 reads SVGAGI (reference sequence). The CDR3 loop is CASSRGNTIYF. The CDR3 coding sequence is TGTGCCAGCAGCAGGGGAAACACCATATATTTT.

The V and J genes are TRBV18 and TRBJ1-1; D remains ambiguous. Trimming left V 2 bases short and J 1 base short, with 14 bases between. There are 16 residues in the CDR3. From germline, CDR1 is KGHSH and CDR2 LQKENI. In nucleotides, the CDR3 is TGTGCCAGCTCACCAAAAGATAGTCAGGAGAACACTGAAGCTTTCTTT. Its translation: CASSPKDSQENTEAFF.

The chain joins TRBV5-4 to TRBJ2-3, with 8 bases identical to TRBD2. Trimming at V came to 6 bases and at J to 5 bases, leaving 14 bases not matched to a gene. This CDR3 comprises 16 residues. The germline CDR1 and CDR2 sequences are SGHNT and YYREEE (reference sequence). In DNA form, the CDR3 reads TGTGCCAGCACTCCCGGCGGTGTGCGGGGGGAAGATACGCAGTATTTT. It codes for CASTPGGVRGEDTQYF.

The chain links TRBV28 to TRBJ1-2, with 10 bases lining up with TRBD1. CDR3 length equals 14 residues. V lost 6 bases and J lost 4; bases outside the gene matches: 5. Germline V lookup: CDR1 MDHEN, CDR2 SYDVKM. CDR3 loop: CASRTGQGVYGYTF. The CDR3 region has the DNA TGTGCCAGCAGGACTGGACAGGGGGTCTATGGCTACACCTTC.

The J gene is TRBJ1-4, the V gene TRBV28, with D unresolved. Deletions cut 2 bases from V and 5 bases from J, with 15 bases between. The CDR3 runs to 16 residues. Germline CDR1 is MDHEN and CDR2 is SYDVKM. The CDR3 DNA is TGTGCCAGCAGTTTAAGGTGGGCAGCCGAGAATGAAAAACTGTTTTTT. This encodes CASSLRWAAENEKLFF.

The chain couples TRBV28 to TRBJ1-5; 7 nucleotides agree with TRBD1. The CDR3 contains 19 residues. J gave up 4 bases and V 6 bases, and 21 bases lay outside the gene matches. CDR1 is MDHEN and CDR2 is SYDVKM in the germline V gene. CDR3 amino acids: CASSRIKLRQGRGNQPQHF. The CDR3 DNA reads as TGTGCCAGCAGCCGGATAAAACTGCGACAGGGAAGAGGAAATCAGCCCCAGCATTTT. Complete variable domain (other parts from reference TRBV28 and TRBJ1-5): DVKVTQSSRYLVKRTGEKVFLECVQDMDHENMFWYRQDPGLGLRLIYFSYDVKMKEKGDIPEGYSVSREKKERFSLILESASTNQTSMYLCASSRIKLRQGRGNQPQHFGDGTRLSIL.

The chain has TRBV7-9 and TRBJ1-2; D unresolved. Trimming pared 7 bases from V and 7 bases from J, leaving 13 bases between. There are 12 residues in the CDR3. CDR1 is SEHNR, CDR2 FQNEAQ, per germline (reference sequence). CDR3 coding DNA: TGTGCCAGCACCTCCCCGGCGGGTGGCTACACCTTC. It is translated as CASTSPAGGYTF. Complete variable domain (other parts from reference TRBV7-9 and TRBJ1-2): DTGVSQNPRHKITKRGQNVTFRCDPISEHNRLYWYRQTLGQGPEFLTYFQNEAQLEKSRLLSDRFSAERPKGSFSTLEIQRTEQGDSAMYLCASTSPAGGYTFGSGTRLTVV.

The rearrangement links TRBV5-1 to TRBJ1-1, with TRBD1 matching 9 bases. Germline assignment: CDR1 SGHRS and CDR2 YFSETQ. Losses at the gene ends were 4 bases for V and 5 bases for J; bases not matched to a gene: 9. The CDR3 is made up of 15 amino acids. As DNA, the CDR3 is TGCGCCAGCAGCGGCACAGGGGGCGAGAATACTGAAGCTTTCTTT. It encodes CASSGTGGENTEAFF.

This clone was observed once. The chain links TRBV6-6 to TRBJ2-1; TRBD1 aligns across 7 bases. The CDR3 length is 12 residues. Germline V CDR1 and CDR2: MNHNY, SVGAGI (reference sequence). V shed 6 bases and J 5 bases; nucleotides not matched to a gene: 1. The CDR3: CASSQGDNEQFF. The CDR3 DNA reads as TGTGCCAGCAGCCAGGGGGACAATGAGCAGTTCTTC.

The chain couples TRBV9 to TRBJ2-3, with 13 bases matching TRBD2. Trimming removed 2 bases from V and 5 bases from J; junction bases left unmatched: 5. CDR1 is SGDLS and CDR2 is YYNGEE in the germline V gene. The CDR3 is 16 amino acids. CDR3 bases: TGTGCCAGCAGCGTCACTAGCGGGGGGGCCGGAGATACGCAGTATTTT. Translation gives CASSVTSGGAGDTQYF.

This clone occurred once. This chain links TRBV7-8 with TRBJ2-3; no firm D call. V was clipped by 5 bases and J by 0 bases, with 12 bases between them. Per the germline V gene, CDR1 is SGHVS and CDR2 is FQNEAQ. The CDR3 is made up of 15 amino acids. CDR3 DNA sequence: TGTGCCAGCAGCCCCCGGAGAGAGAGCACAGATACGCAGTATTTT. Translation gives CASSPRRESTDTQYF.

The chain carries TRBV5-4 and TRBJ1-1; D is ambiguous. This CDR3 spans 12 amino acids. V gave up 3 bases and J gave up 0 bases, with 3 bases separating them. Germline CDR1 is SGHNT and CDR2 is YYREEE (reference sequence). CDR3 region: CASSSVNTEAFF. CDR3 bases: TGTGCCAGCAGCTCGGTGAACACTGAAGCTTTCTTT.

The chain combines TRBV27 with TRBJ2-5, with D uncertain. The CDR3 is 13 amino acids. Trimming cost V 4 bases and J 1 base, with 7 bases left between them. Germline V gene lookup returns CDR1 MNHEY and CDR2 SMNVEV (reference sequence). The CDR3 DNA is TGTGCCAGCAGTTCCCCTGTCCAAGAGACCCAGTACTTC. Encoded protein: CASSSPVQETQYF.

The chain combines TRBV2 with TRBJ2-7, with D maybe TRBD2 (5 bases). Germline V lookup: CDR1 SNHLY, CDR2 FYNNEI. V lost 7 bases to trimming and J lost 2 bases, with 12 bases between them. The CDR3 length is 13 residues. The CDR3 reads CASIGGETYEQYF. The CDR3 DNA follows: TGTGCCAGCATCGGAGGCGAGACCTACGAGCAGTACTTC.

This clone was seen a single time. The chain has TRBV11-2 and TRBJ1-1; no firm D call. Per germline, CDR1 SGHAT and CDR2 FQNNGV. V lost 5 bases and J 7 bases, leaving 11 bases between the germline ends. This CDR3 is 12 amino acids long. The CDR3, as DNA: TGTGCCAGCAGCCCACCATACAGTGAAGCTTTCTTT. Residues: CASSPPYSEAFF. Combining the CDR3 with reference TRBV11-2 and TRBJ1-1 gives the whole variable domain EAGVAQSPRYKIIEKRQSVAFWCNPISGHATLYWYQQILGQGPKLLIQFQNNGVVDDSQLPKDRFSAERLKGVDSTLKIQPAKLEDSAVYLCASSPPYSEAFFGQGTRLTVV.

This clone was recorded once. The gene calls are TRBV28 and TRBJ1-1, with D possibly being TRBD1 (6 bases). The CDR3 is 13 residues long. Trimming removed 6 bases from V and 1 base from J, with 9 bases in between. The germline V gene has CDR1 MDHEN and CDR2 SYDVKM. This CDR3 is CASRQQGNTEAFF. In nucleotides, the CDR3 is TGTGCCAGCAGGCAACAGGGGAACACTGAAGCTTTCTTT.